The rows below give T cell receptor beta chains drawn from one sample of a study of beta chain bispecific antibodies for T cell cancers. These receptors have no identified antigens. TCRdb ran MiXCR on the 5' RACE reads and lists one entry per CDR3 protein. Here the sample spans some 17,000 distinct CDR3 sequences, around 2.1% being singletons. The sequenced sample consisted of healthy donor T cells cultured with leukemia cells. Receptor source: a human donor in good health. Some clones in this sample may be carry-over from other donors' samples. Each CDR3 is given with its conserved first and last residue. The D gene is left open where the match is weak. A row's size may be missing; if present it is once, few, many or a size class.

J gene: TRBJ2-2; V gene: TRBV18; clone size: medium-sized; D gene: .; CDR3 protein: CASSPPRRTGELFF; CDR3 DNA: TGTGCCAGCTCACCACCGAGGCGGACCGGGGAGCTGTTTTTT
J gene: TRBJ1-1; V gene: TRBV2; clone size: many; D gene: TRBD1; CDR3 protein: CASSPPGTGLTLKAFF; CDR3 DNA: TGTGCCAGCAGTCCACCTGGGACAGGGTTAACCCTGAAAGCTTTCTTT
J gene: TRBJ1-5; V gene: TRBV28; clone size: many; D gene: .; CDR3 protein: CASRSSGVDQPQHF; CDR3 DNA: TGTGCCAGCAGATCGTCTGGTGTGGATCAGCCCCAGCATTTT
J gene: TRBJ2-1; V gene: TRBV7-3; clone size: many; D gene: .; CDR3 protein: CASSLQTRPFYNEQFF; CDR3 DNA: TGTGCCAGCAGCCTCCAGACCAGACCTTTTTACAATGAGCAGTTCTTC
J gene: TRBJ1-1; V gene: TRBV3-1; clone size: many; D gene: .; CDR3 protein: CASSQVEEGGNTEAFF; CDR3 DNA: TGTGCCAGCAGCCAAGTGGAAGAGGGGGGGAACACTGAAGCTTTCTTT
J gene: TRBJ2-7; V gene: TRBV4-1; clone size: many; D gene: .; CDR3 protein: CASSQEQDTAYEQYF; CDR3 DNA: TGCGCCAGCAGCCAAGAACAGGACACCGCCTACGAGCAGTACTTC
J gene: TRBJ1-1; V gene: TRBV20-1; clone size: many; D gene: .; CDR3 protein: CSARDWVRQREAFF; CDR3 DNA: TGCAGTGCTAGAGATTGGGTTCGGCAAAGGGAAGCTTTCTTT
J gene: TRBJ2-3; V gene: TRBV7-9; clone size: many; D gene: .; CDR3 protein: CASSPDGPDTQYF; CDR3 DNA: TGTGCCAGCAGCCCCGACGGTCCGGATACGCAGTATTTT
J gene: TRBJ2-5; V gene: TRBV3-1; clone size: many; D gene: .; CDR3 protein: CASSQAWEETQYF; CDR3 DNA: TGTGCCAGCAGCCAAGCGTGGGAAGAGACCCAGTACTTC
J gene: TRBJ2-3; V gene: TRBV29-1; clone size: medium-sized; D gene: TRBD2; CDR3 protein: CSVEGIASGGTDTQYF; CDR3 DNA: TGCAGCGTTGAAGGCATCGCTAGCGGGGGAACAGATACGCAGTATTTT
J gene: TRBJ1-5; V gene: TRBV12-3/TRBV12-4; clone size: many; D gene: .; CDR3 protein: CASSPTGLIFGNQPQHF; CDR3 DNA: TGTGCCAGCAGCCCGACAGGTCTGATTTTTGGCAATCAGCCCCAGCATTTT
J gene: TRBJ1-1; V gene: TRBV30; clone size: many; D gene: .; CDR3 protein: CAWRDQKLGEAFF; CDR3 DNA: TGTGCCTGGAGAGATCAAAAACTAGGTGAAGCTTTCTTT
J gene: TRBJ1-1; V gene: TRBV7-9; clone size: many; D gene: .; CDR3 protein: CASSLGAVEAFF; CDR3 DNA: TGTGCCAGCAGCTTAGGGGCGGTTGAAGCTTTCTTT
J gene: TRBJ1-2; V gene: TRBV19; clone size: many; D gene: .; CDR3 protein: CASSHPTGLVGYTF; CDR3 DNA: TGTGCCAGTTCCCATCCGACAGGATTGGTTGGCTACACCTTC
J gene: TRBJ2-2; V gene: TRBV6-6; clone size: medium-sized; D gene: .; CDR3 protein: CASNQGPGELFF; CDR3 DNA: TGTGCCAGCAACCAAGGCCCCGGGGAGCTGTTTTTT
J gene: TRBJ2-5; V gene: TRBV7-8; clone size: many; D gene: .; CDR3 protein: CASSLTYREETQYF; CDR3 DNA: TGTGCCAGCAGCTTGACTTACAGGGAAGAGACCCAGTACTTC
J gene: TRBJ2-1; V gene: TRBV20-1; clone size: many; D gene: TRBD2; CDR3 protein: CSASSGTSGAEQFF; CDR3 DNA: TGCAGTGCTTCAAGTGGGACTAGCGGAGCTGAGCAGTTCTTC
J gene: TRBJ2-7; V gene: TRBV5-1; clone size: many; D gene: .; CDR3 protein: CASSLNTYEQYF; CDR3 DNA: TGCGCCAGCAGCCTCAACACCTACGAGCAGTACTTC
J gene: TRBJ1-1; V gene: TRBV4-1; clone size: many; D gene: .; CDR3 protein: CASSQVGGSTEAFF; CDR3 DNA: TGCGCCAGCAGCCAAGTTGGGGGAAGCACTGAAGCTTTCTTT
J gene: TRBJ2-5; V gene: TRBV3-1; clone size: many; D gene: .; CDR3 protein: CASSQGSSFIETQYF; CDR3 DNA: TGTGCCAGCAGCCAAGGCTCGAGTTTTATAGAGACCCAGTACTTC
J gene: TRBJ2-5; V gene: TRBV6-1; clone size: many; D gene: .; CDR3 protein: CASTSPVGRPTETQYF; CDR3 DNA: TGTGCCAGCACGTCTCCGGTGGGAAGGCCTACAGAGACCCAGTACTTC
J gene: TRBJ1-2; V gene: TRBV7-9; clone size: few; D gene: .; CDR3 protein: CASSPDRIYGYTF; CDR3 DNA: TGTGCCAGCAGCCCTGACAGGATCTATGGCTACACCTTC
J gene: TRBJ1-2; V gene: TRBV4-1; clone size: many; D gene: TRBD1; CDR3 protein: CASSPADTGGAGWGYGYTF; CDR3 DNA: TGCGCCAGCAGCCCAGCTGACACAGGGGGCGCAGGTTGGGGCTATGGCTACACCTTC
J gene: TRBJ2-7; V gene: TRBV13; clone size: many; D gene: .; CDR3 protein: CASSSETQSYEQYF; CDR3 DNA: TGTGCCAGCAGCTCCGAGACACAATCCTACGAGCAGTACTTC
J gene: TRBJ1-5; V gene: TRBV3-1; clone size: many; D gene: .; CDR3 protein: CASSQGDQPQHF; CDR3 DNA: TGTGCCAGCAGCCAAGGGGACCAGCCCCAGCATTTT
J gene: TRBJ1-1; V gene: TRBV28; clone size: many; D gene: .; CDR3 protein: CASSSQNTEAFF; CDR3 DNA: TGTGCCAGCAGTTCCCAGAACACTGAAGCTTTCTTT
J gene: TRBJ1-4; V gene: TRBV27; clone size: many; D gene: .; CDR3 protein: CASSQRGEKLFF; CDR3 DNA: TGTGCCAGCAGCCAAAGGGGGGAAAAACTGTTTTTT
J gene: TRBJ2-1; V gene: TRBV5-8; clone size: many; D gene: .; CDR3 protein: CASSLGRFF; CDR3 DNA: TGTGCCAGCAGCTTGGGTCGTTTCTTC
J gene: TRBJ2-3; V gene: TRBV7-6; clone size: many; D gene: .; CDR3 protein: CASSLEEGSTRGTQYF; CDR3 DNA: TGTGCCAGCAGCTTAGAGGAGGGCTCGACACGGGGGACGCAGTATTTT
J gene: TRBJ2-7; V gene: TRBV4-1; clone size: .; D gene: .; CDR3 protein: CASSQLEQGSHEQYF; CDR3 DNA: TGCGCCAGCAGCCAACTGGAGCAGGGGAGTCACGAGCAGTACTTC
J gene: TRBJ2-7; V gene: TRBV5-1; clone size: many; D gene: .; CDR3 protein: CASSPTDSDLAKEQYF; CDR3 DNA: TGCGCCAGCAGCCCGACCGATTCGGACTTGGCGAAGGAGCAGTACTTC
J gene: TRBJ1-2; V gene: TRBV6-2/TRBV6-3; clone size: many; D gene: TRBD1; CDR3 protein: CASSSWRDRVFYGYTF; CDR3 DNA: TGTGCCAGCAGTTCGTGGCGGGACAGGGTTTTCTATGGCTACACCTTC
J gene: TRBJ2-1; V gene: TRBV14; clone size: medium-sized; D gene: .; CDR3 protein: CASSQETGDSYNEQFF; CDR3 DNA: TGTGCCAGCAGCCAAGAAACTGGGGACTCCTACAATGAGCAGTTCTTC
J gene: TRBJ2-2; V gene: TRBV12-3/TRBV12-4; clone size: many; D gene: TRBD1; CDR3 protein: CASSFRRGLSTGELFF; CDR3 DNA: TGTGCCAGCAGTTTCCGCAGGGGGCTTAGTACCGGGGAGCTGTTTTTT
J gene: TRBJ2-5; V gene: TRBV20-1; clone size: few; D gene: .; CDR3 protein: CSAFGGRETQYF; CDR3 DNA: TGCAGTGCCTTCGGGGGCAGGGAGACCCAGTACTTC
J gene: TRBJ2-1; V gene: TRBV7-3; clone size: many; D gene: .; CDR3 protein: CASSLSGASYNEQFF; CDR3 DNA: TGTGCCAGCAGCTTAAGCGGGGCATCCTACAATGAGCAGTTCTTC
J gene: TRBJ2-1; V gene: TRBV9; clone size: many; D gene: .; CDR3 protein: CASSVATREYKDEQFF; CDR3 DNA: TGTGCCAGCAGCGTAGCTACCCGGGAGTATAAGGATGAGCAGTTCTTC
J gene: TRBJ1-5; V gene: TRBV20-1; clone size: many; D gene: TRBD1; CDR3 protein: CSARGTGSNQPQHF; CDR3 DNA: TGCAGTGCCAGGGGGACAGGGAGCAATCAGCCCCAGCATTTT
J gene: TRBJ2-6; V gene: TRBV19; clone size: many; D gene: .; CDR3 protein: CASSRRALEGANVLTF; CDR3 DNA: TGTGCCAGTAGTAGGAGGGCCCTGGAGGGGGCCAACGTCCTGACTTTC
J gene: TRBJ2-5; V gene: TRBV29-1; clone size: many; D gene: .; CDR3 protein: CSVEDGSKTQYF; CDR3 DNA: TGCAGCGTTGAAGATGGAAGTAAGACCCAGTACTTC
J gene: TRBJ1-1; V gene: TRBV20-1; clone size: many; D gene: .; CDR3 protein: CSARDPGEGYTEAFF; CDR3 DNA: TGCAGTGCTAGAGATCCCGGGGAAGGGTACACTGAAGCTTTCTTT
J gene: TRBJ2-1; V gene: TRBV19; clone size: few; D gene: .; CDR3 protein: CASSIVSNEQFF; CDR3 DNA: TGTGCCAGTAGTATAGTTAGCAATGAGCAGTTCTTC
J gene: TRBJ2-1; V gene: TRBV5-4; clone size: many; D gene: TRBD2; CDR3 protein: CASSLVGGSNNEQFF; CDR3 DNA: TGTGCCAGCAGCCTGGTGGGGGGGTCCAACAATGAGCAGTTCTTC
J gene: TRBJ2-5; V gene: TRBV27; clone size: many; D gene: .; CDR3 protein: CASSLSGFSAETQYF; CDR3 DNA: TGTGCCAGCAGTTTATCGGGCTTCTCCGCGGAGACCCAGTACTTC
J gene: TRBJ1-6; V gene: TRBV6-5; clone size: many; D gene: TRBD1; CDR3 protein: CASRDRNNSPLHF; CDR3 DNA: TGTGCCAGCCGGGACAGGAATAATTCACCCCTCCACTTT
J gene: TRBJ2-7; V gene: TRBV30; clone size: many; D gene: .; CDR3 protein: CAWSVTYEQYF; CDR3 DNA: TGTGCCTGGAGCGTTACCTACGAGCAGTACTTC
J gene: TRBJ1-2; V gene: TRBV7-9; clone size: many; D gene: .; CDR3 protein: CASSGSGNPNYGYTF; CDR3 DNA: TGTGCCAGCAGCGGCTCCGGCAACCCAAACTATGGCTACACCTTC
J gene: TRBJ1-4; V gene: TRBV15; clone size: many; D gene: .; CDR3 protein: CATSSEDRNEKLFF; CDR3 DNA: TGTGCCACCAGCAGCGAGGACAGAAATGAAAAACTGTTTTTT
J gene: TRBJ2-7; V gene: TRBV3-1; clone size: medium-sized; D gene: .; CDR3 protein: CASSQDQDGPNGPYEQYF; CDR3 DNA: TGTGCCAGCAGCCAAGATCAAGACGGGCCAAACGGTCCCTACGAGCAGTACTTC
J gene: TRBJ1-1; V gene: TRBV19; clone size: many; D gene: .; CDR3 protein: CASSMRFGDTEAFF; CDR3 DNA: TGTGCCAGTAGTATGAGGTTCGGGGACACTGAAGCTTTCTTT